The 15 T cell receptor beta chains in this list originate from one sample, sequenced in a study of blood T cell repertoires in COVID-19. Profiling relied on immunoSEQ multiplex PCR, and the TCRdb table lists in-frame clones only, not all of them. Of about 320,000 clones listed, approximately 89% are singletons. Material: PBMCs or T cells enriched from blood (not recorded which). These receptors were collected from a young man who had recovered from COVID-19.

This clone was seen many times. The CDR3 here is CASSQEGVYNEQFF. Written as DNA, the CDR3 is TGTGCCAGCAGCCAAGAGGGGGTTTACAATGAGCAGTTCTTC. The chain links TRBV11-2 to TRBJ2-1; a possible D gene is TRBD1 (6 bases). The germline V gene encodes CDR1 SGHAT and CDR2 FQNNGV. CDR3 size: 14 residues. The V and J ends lost 5 bases and 4 bases respectively, with 12 bases between them. Supplemented by reference TRBV11-2 and TRBJ2-1, the full variable domain reads EAGVAQSPRYKIIEKRQSVAFWCNPISGHATLYWYQQILGQGPKLLIQFQNNGVVDDSQLPKDRFSAERLKGVDSTLKIQPAKLEDSAVYLCASSQEGVYNEQFFGPGTRLTVL.

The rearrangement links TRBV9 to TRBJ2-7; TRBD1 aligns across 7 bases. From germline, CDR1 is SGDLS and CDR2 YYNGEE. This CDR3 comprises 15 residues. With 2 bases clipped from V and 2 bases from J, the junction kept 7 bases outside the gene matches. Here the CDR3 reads CASSVGTGTAYEQYF. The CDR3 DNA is TGTGCCAGCAGCGTCGGTACCGGGACAGCCTACGAGCAGTACTTC.

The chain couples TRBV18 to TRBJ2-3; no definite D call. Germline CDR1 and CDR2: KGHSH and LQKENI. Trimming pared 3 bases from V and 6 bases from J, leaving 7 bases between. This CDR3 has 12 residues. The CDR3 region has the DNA TGTGCCAGCTCACCCGCCGGGGATACGCAGTATTTT. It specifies CASSPAGDTQYF. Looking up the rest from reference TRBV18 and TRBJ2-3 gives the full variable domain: NAGVMQNPRHLVRRRGQEARLRCSPMKGHSHVYWYRQLPEEGLKFMVYLQKENIIDESGMPKERFSAEFPKEGPSILRIQQVVRGDSAAYFCASSPAGDTQYFGPGTRLTVL.

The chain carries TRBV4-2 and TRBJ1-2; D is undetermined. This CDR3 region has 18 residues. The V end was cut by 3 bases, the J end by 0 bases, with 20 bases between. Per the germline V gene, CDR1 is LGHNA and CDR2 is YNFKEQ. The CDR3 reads CASSQTASGPVANYGYTF. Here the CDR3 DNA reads TGTGCCAGCAGCCAGACGGCGAGCGGGCCAGTCGCTAACTATGGCTACACCTTC.

As DNA, the CDR3 is TGTGCCAGCAGCTCCCACCACGGACAGGGCAACGAGCAGTACTTC. Its translation: CASSSHHGQGNEQYF. The chain links TRBV11-3 to TRBJ2-7, with 8 nucleotides matching TRBD1. Per germline, CDR1 SGHNT and CDR2 YENEEA. The CDR3 length is 15 residues. Trimming at V came to 4 bases and at J to 5 bases, leaving 10 bases not matched to a gene.

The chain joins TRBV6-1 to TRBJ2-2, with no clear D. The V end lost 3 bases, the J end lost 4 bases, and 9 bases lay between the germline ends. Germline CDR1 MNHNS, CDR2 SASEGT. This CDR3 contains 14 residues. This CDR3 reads CASSELRGTGELFF. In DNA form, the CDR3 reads TGTGCCAGCAGTGAGCTGAGAGGCACCGGGGAGCTGTTTTTT.

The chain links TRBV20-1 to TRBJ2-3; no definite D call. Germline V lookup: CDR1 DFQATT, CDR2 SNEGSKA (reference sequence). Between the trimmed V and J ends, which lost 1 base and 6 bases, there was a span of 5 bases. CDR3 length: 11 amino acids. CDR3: CSARVRDTQYF. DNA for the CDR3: TGCAGTGCTAGAGTCAGGGATACGCAGTATTTT.

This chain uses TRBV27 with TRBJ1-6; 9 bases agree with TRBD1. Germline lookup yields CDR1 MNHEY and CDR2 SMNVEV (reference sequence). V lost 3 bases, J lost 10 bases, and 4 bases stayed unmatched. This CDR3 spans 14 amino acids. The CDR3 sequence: CASSFYRGRSPLHF. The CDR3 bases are TGTGCCAGCAGTTTTTACAGGGGGCGATCACCCCTCCACTTT.

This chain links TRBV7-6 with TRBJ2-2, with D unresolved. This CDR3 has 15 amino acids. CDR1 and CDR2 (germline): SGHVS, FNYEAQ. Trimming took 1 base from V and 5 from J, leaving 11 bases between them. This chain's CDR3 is CASSLEVGETGELFF. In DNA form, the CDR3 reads TGTGCCAGCAGCTTAGAAGTCGGTGAAACCGGGGAGCTGTTTTTT. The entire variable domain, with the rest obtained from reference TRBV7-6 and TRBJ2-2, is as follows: GAGVSQSPRYKVTKRGQDVALRCDPISGHVSLYWYRQALGQGPEFLTYFNYEAQQDKSGLPNDRFSAERPEGSISTLTIQRTEQRDSAMYRCASSLEVGETGELFFGEGSRLTVL.

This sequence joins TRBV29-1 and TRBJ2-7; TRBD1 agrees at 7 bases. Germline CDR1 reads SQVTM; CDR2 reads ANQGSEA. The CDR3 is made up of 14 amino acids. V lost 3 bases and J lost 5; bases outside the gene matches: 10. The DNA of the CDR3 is TGCAGCGTTGAGCAAGGAGAGACAGGGAACGAGCAGTACTTC. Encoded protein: CSVEQGETGNEQYF.

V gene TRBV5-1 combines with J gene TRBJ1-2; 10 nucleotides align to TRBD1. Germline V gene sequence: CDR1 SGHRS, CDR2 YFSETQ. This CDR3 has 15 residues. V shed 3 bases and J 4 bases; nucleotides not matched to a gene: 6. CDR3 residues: CASSSGTGVFYGYTF. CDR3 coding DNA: TGCGCCAGCAGCTCCGGGACAGGGGTGTTCTATGGCTACACCTTC.

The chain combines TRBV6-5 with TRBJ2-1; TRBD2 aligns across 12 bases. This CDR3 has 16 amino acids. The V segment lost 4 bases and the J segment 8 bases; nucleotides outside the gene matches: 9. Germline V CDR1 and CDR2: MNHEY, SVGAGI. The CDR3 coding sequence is TGTGCCAGCAGTTCCACCGCTAGCGGGGGGGCCGATGAGCAGTTCTTC. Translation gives CASSSTASGGADEQFF.

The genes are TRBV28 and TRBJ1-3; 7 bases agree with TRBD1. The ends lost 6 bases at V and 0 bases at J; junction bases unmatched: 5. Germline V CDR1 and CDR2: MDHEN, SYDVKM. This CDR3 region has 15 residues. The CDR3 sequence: CASSTGQDSGNTIYF. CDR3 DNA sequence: TGTGCCAGCAGCACCGGACAGGACTCTGGAAACACCATATATTTT.

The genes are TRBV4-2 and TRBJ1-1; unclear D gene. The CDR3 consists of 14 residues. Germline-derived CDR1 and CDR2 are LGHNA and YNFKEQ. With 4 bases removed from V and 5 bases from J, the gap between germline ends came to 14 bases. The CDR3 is CASSPGWSGTEAFF. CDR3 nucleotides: TGTGCCAGCAGCCCCGGTTGGAGTGGGACTGAAGCTTTCTTT.

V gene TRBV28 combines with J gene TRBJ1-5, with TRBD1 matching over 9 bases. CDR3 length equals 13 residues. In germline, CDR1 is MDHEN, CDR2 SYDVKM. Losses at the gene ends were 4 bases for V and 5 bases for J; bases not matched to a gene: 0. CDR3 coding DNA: TGTGCCAGCAGTTGGGACAGGGATCAGCCCCAGCATTTT. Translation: CASSWDRDQPQHF.